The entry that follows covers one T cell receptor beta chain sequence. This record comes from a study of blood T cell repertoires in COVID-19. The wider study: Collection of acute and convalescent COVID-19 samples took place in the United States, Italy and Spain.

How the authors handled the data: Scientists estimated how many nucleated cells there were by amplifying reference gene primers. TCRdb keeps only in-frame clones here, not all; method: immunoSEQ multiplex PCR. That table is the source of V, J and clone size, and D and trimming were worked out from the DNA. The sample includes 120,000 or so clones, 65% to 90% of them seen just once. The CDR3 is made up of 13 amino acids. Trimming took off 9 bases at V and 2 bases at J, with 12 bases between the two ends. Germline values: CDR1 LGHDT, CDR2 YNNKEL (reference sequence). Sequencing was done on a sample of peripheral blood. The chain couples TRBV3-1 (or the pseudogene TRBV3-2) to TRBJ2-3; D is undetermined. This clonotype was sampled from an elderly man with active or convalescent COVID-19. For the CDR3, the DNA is TGTGCCAGTCACGGTGCGCTCACAGATACGCAGTATTTT. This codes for CASHGALTDTQYF.